These T cell receptor beta chains were read from a single sample in a study of vaccination effects on CD4 cells after COVID-19. These receptors lack a known antigen. The assay was immunoSEQ multiplex PCR, and TCRdb's table has in-frame clones only and misses some. Of about 31,000 clones in the sample, approximately 61% were seen once. The sample was CD4+ T cells from PBMCs cultured with HCoV-229E spike peptides, taken before COVID-19 vaccination. All receptors derive from a human donor who received a COVID-19 vaccine. CDR3s include the opening cysteine and the closing phenylalanine or tryptophan. D genes are given only for firm matches. A row's size may be missing; if present it is once, few, many or a size class.

TRBJ1-6,NA,TRBV2,NA,TGTGCCAGCACCGATACCTCCTATAATTCACCCCTCCACTTT,CASTDTSYNSPLHF
TRBJ2-2,TRBD2,TRBV7-3,NA,TGTGCCAGCAGCTTAGGGGGGGTGAAGGGCACCGGGGAGCTGTTTTTT,CASSLGGVKGTGELFF
TRBJ2-1,TRBD1,TRBV7-2,once,TGTGCCAGCAGCTTATCAGGGGGTCTCTACAATGAGCAGTTCTTC,CASSLSGGLYNEQFF
TRBJ2-7,TRBD1,TRBV5-5,NA,TGTGCCAGCAGCTCCGACCGGGACAGGCCCTACGAGCAGTACTTC,CASSSDRDRPYEQYF
TRBJ1-2,TRBD1,TRBV6-5,NA,TGTGCCAGCAGTTACTCGAGGACAGGGGGCGGGTATGGCTACACCTTC,CASSYSRTGGGYGYTF
TRBJ1-6,NA,TRBV27,few,TGTGCCAGCAGTGCCAGCCGGGGGTTTAATTCACCCCTCCACTTT,CASSASRGFNSPLHF
TRBJ2-1,NA,TRBV7-2,NA,TGTGCCAGCAGCGGAAGGGACGGAGGCTACAATGAGCAGTTCTTC,CASSGRDGGYNEQFF
TRBJ2-2,NA,TRBV5-4,NA,TGTGCCAGCAGCCGCGAACAGGGACGGACCACCGGGGAGCTGTTTTTT,CASSREQGRTTGELFF
TRBJ2-3,TRBD2,TRBV7-3,NA,TGTGCCAGCAGCTTAAAGGCATTGGCTAGCGGGGGGGCCCGAGATACGCAGTATTTT,CASSLKALASGGARDTQYF
TRBJ2-7,NA,TRBV21-1,NA,TGTGCCAGCCCCCCCCCGGACAGGCCCTACGAGCAGTACTTC,CASPPPDRPYEQYF
TRBJ2-5,NA,TRBV7-2,NA,TGTGCCAGCAGCCAGCGGACGGGACAAGAGACCCAGTACTTC,CASSQRTGQETQYF
TRBJ1-3,NA,TRBV7-8,NA,TGTGCCAGCAGAGACAGTATCTCTGGAAACACCATATATTTT,CASRDSISGNTIYF
TRBJ2-4,TRBD2,TRBV4-1,NA,TGCGCCAGCAGCCAGACTCAGGGAGGGAGAGGAATTCAGTACTTC,CASSQTQGGRGIQYF
TRBJ1-5,NA,TRBV5-5,once,TGTGCCAGCAGCTTACTCCCCGGGTCCCTTGGGGAAAATCAGCCCCAGCATTTT,CASSLLPGSLGENQPQHF
TRBJ1-2,NA,TRBV6-1,NA,TGTGCCAGCAGTGAAGGGGCAGCACTCTATGGCTACACCTTC,CASSEGAALYGYTF
TRBJ1-4,NA,TRBV7-2,NA,TGTGCCAGCAGCTTAAATATCGGACAGTCGAATGAAAAACTGTTTTTT,CASSLNIGQSNEKLFF
TRBJ2-5,TRBD2,TRBV6-2/TRBV6-3,NA,TGTGCCAGCAGTTACGAGGTGGGGAGCGGGGGGCCCGGGGAGACCCAGTACTTC,CASSYEVGSGGPGETQYF
TRBJ1-2,NA,TRBV2,NA,TGTGCCAGCACCGAGGGGTTATCTTTCTATGGCTACACCTTC,CASTEGLSFYGYTF
TRBJ2-7,TRBD1,TRBV11-2,NA,TGTGCCAGCAGGACAGGGAACAGCTACGAGCAGTACTTC,CASRTGNSYEQYF
TRBJ2-5,TRBD2,TRBV24-1,few,TGTGCCACCAGTTATAGCGGGAGAGGTAGAGAGACCCAGTACTTC,CATSYSGRGRETQYF
TRBJ2-3,NA,TRBV5-1,NA,TGCGCCAGCACCCGGAAGGGTCCCAGCACAGATACGCAGTATTTT,CASTRKGPSTDTQYF
TRBJ1-1,NA,TRBV11-2,NA,TGTGCCAGCAGCTTAGGTTTACAGGCCGAAGCTTTCTTT,CASSLGLQAEAFF
TRBJ2-7,TRBD2,TRBV13,NA,TGTGCCAACCGCCTAGAGCTAGCGGGGGGCCACGAGCAGTACTTC,CANRLELAGGHEQYF
TRBJ1-2,NA,TRBV7-8,NA,TGTGCCAGCAGCCGCAGGGAGGGCTACACCTTC,CASSRREGYTF
TRBJ1-2,NA,TRBV5-1,NA,TGCGCCAGCAGGAAATCACAGGAGAACTATGGCTACACCTTC,CASRKSQENYGYTF
TRBJ1-2,NA,TRBV5-4,few,TGTGCCAGCAGTCTAGGCTATGGCTACACCTTC,CASSLGYGYTF
TRBJ2-7,NA,TRBV28,NA,TGTGCCAGCAGTCCTATAGACAGCTCCTACGAGCAGTACTTC,CASSPIDSSYEQYF
TRBJ2-1,NA,TRBV7-8,few,TGTGCCAGCAGTCAGAAATGGGAGTCCTACAATGAGCAGTTCTTC,CASSQKWESYNEQFF
TRBJ2-7,NA,TRBV23-1,once,TGCGCCAGCAGTCACCCGATCCCAGGACCCGTCTCCTACGAGCAGTACTTC,CASSHPIPGPVSYEQYF
TRBJ2-2,TRBD2,TRBV7-2,NA,TGTGCCAGCGGCCGGGGAGGGGTCACCGGGGAGCTGTTTTTT,CASGRGGVTGELFF
TRBJ2-5,NA,TRBV6-2/TRBV6-3,NA,TGTGCCAGCAGTTGGTTTCAGGGTGGGGAGACCCAGTACTTC,CASSWFQGGETQYF
TRBJ1-2,NA,TRBV4-3,NA,TGCGCCAGCAGCCAAGCACAGGATATTAACTATGGCTACACCTTC,CASSQAQDINYGYTF
TRBJ1-6,TRBD1,TRBV3-1/TRBV3-2,few,TGTGCCAGCAGGGAGACCGGGACAGGTTATTCACCCCTCCACTTT,CASRETGTGYSPLHF
TRBJ2-1,NA,TRBV28,NA,TGTGCCAGCATGAGGGTGGAGGGTGAGCAGTTCTTC,CASMRVEGEQFF
TRBJ1-5,NA,TRBV15,once,TGTGCCACCAGCAGAGACAGGTTAAGTCAGCCCCAGCATTTT,CATSRDRLSQPQHF
TRBJ2-5,NA,TRBV20-1,NA,TGCAGTGCAAGGGAAGAGACCCAGTACTTC,CSAREETQYF
TRBJ2-6,TRBD2,TRBV5-1,NA,TGCGCCAGCAGCCCCGGGACTAGCTCTGGGGCCAACGTCCTGACTTTC,CASSPGTSSGANVLTF
TRBJ1-1,TRBD1,TRBV19,few,TGTGCCAGTAGTCCCGACAGGGTTCTGAACACTGAAGCTTTCTTT,CASSPDRVLNTEAFF
TRBJ2-3,TRBD1,TRBV4-2,NA,TGTGCCAGCAGCCCGAGACAGGGGGGGGATACGCAGTATTTT,CASSPRQGGDTQYF
TRBJ2-7,TRBD2,TRBV7-9,NA,TGTGCCAGCAGCCGGACCGGGGGGGTCGCCTACGAGCAGTACTTC,CASSRTGGVAYEQYF
TRBJ2-7,TRBD1,TRBV12-3/TRBV12-4,NA,TGTGCCAGCAGTGCCGACAGGGGCTACGAGCAGTACTTC,CASSADRGYEQYF
TRBJ2-3,TRBD2,TRBV30,NA,TGTGCCTGGAGTCTTAGCGGGGGGGCTCCGGGTACGCAGTATTTT,CAWSLSGGAPGTQYF
TRBJ1-1,NA,TRBV5-4,NA,TGTGCCAGCAGCCGGGACGCGGAAGTGGGCACTGAAGCTTTCTTT,CASSRDAEVGTEAFF
TRBJ2-7,TRBD2,TRBV4-3,NA,TGCGCCAGCAGCCAAGACGGACTAGCGGGGGTCTACGAGCAGTACTTC,CASSQDGLAGVYEQYF
TRBJ2-3,TRBD2,TRBV4-1,few,TGCGCCAGCAGCCTAGACCGGGGGGGCAGTACAGATACGCAGTATTTT,CASSLDRGGSTDTQYF
TRBJ1-4,NA,TRBV6-5,NA,TGTGCCAGCAGTTACAGCCCACAATCAGGAGAAAAACTGTTTTTT,CASSYSPQSGEKLFF